The entry below describes one T cell receptor (beta chain). Its antigen is not identified. From the reads, TCRdb called clonotypes with MiXCR, one entry per CDR3 protein. The data hold about 740,000 distinct CDR3 sequences, with roughly a third observed a single time. This entry is derived from a study of T cell repertoires in cytomegalovirus infection. As for the study in general: CMV infection and matching HLA type were both indicated by public TCR beta signatures.

Overall study findings and caveats: HLA-C-restricted CMV clonotypes gave the most frequent clonotype in two of eight donors.

This CDR3 region has 15 residues. J lost 4 bases, V lost 0 bases, and 5 bases had no gene match. Per the germline V gene, CDR1 is SGHDT and CDR2 is YYEEEE. This receptor was identified in a human donor in good health (CMV status not recorded). Some clones in this sample may be carry-over from other donors' samples. The sequencing input was PBMCs. V gene TRBV5-6 combines with J gene TRBJ2-3; 7 bases map to TRBD2. CDR3 coding DNA: TGTGCCAGCAGCTTGGCGGGAGGTGGTTCAGATACGCAGTATTTT. Encoded protein: CASSLAGGGSDTQYF. Drawing the rest from reference TRBV5-6 and TRBJ2-3, the complete variable domain is DAGVTQSPTHLIKTRGQQVTLRCSPKSGHDTVSWYQQALGQGPQFIFQYYEEEERQRGNFPDRFSGHQFPNYSSELNVNALLLGDSALYLCASSLAGGGSDTQYFGPGTRLTVL.